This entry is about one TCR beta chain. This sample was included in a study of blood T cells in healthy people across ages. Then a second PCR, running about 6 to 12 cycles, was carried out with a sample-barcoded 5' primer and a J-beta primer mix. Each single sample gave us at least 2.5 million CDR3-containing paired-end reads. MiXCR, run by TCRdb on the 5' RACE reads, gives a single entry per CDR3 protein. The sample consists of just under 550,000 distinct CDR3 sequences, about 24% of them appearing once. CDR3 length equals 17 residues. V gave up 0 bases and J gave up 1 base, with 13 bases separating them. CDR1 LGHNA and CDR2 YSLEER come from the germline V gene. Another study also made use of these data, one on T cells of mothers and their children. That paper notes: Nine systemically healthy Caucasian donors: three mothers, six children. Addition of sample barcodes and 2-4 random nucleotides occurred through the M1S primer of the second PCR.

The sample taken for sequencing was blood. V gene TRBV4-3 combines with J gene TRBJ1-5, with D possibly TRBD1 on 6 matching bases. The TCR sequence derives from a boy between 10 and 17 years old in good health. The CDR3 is CASSQERGVTSNQPQHF. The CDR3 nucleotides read TGCGCCAGCAGCCAAGAAAGGGGGGTGACGAGCAATCAGCCCCAGCATTTT.